Each of the 8 T cell receptor beta chains below was sequenced from the same sample in a study of early T cells in non-severe SARS-CoV-2 infection. Using its own MiXCR run on the 5' RACE reads, TCRdb lists one record per CDR3 protein. The top ten clones hold roughly 5.7% of a sample with around 64,000 distinct CDR3 sequences, about an eighth of them seen once. The starting material was whole blood, obtained at baseline. The receptors originated from an adult who was a healthcare worker with PCR-confirmed SARS-CoV-2 infection or an uninfected control (not recorded which).

This clonotype was counted ten times or more. The rearrangement uses TRBV7-2 and TRBJ1-2, with no clear D. Per the germline V gene, CDR1 is SGHTA and CDR2 is FQGNSA. V lost 1 base and J 4 bases, leaving 10 bases between the germline ends. CDR3 size: 14 residues. The chain's CDR3 is CASSLEMVVYGYTF. DNA for the CDR3: TGTGCCAGCAGCTTAGAGATGGTCGTCTATGGCTACACCTTC.

The sample holds a few counts of this clonotype. The rearrangement links TRBV13 to TRBJ2-2, with a weak D call TRBD2 (6 bases). Germline CDR1 is PRHDT and CDR2 is FYEKMQ (reference sequence). The CDR3 totals 15 residues. V lost 6 bases and J lost 0, with 11 bases in between. The CDR3 DNA reads TGTGCCAGCAGACCCACTAGCTCGAACACCGGGGAGCTGTTTTTT. Protein product: CASRPTSSNTGELFF.

The CDR3 coding sequence is TGCGCCAGCAGCTTGCTAGGGGCAGACACCGGGGAGCTGTTTTTT. Its protein product is CASSLLGADTGELFF. The genes are TRBV5-1 and TRBJ2-2, with TRBD1 as a possible D gene (5 bases). CDR3 length equals 15 residues. The V and J ends lost 1 base and 3 bases respectively, with 10 bases between them. CDR1 is SGHRS, CDR2 YFSETQ, per germline.

As for this clonotype: An end of the junction differs from the germline gene, which may be a read error. V is TRBV7-2 and J is TRBJ1-6, with D maybe TRBD1 (5 bases). Germline assignment: CDR1 SGHTA and CDR2 FQGNSA. The CDR3 sequence is 12 residues long. CDR3 sequence reads: CARGEWDSPLQF. The CDR3 nucleotides are TGTGCCAGGGGGGAGTGGGATTCACCCCTCCAATTT.

This clonotype was found many times. The genes are TRBV30 and TRBJ2-3; TRBD2 agrees at 8 bases. Germline CDR1 is GTSNPN and CDR2 is SVGIG (reference sequence). The CDR3 is 14 amino acids. V lost 0 bases and J lost 5; bases outside the gene matches: 4. CDR3 residues: CAWSVIAGRDTQYF. CDR3 coding DNA: TGTGCCTGGAGTGTGATAGCGGGGAGAGATACGCAGTATTTT.

The chain carries TRBV7-2 and TRBJ2-5, with D perhaps matching TRBD2 (5 bases). Germline CDR1 is SGHTA and CDR2 is FQGNSA. This CDR3 has 15 residues. V shed 3 bases and J shed 5 bases, with 16 bases lying between them. CDR3 sequence (DNA): TGTGCCAGCAGCTTTCAGACTATGCTGGGCGAGACCCAGTACTTC. This codes for CASSFQTMLGETQYF.

There are many counts of this clonotype. This chain joins TRBV5-1 and TRBJ1-4, with D perhaps matching TRBD1 (5 bases). The germline gives CDR1 SGHRS, CDR2 YFSETQ. V dropped 4 bases and J dropped 8 bases, with 12 bases sitting between them. The CDR3 consists of 13 residues. CDR3 sequence (DNA): TGCGCCAGCAGCCCCCGCGGGGGGGAAAAACTGTTTTTT. Its protein product is CASSPRGGEKLFF.

The chain has TRBV14 and TRBJ2-5, with TRBD2 matching 11 bases. Germline-derived CDR1 and CDR2 are SGHDN and FVKESK. This CDR3 is 17 amino acids long. With 5 bases clipped from V and 2 bases from J, the junction kept 10 bases outside the gene matches. This CDR3 reads CASSSGTSGGRQETQYF. CDR3 in DNA: TGTGCCAGCAGCTCCGGGACTAGCGGCGGGAGGCAAGAGACCCAGTACTTC.